The 2 T cell receptor beta chains listed next were all sequenced from one sample in a study of blood T cell repertoires in COVID-19. TCRdb's copy holds only in-frame clones and misses some; the assay was immunoSEQ multiplex PCR. The sample lists about 190,000 clones; around nine tenths were seen once. The sequenced sample consisted of peripheral blood. These receptor sequences come from a man between 25 and 39 years old with acute or convalescent COVID-19.

As DNA, the CDR3 is TGCGCCAGCAGCTTCGCGGGATCCTACAATGAGCAGTTCTTC. Protein: CASSFAGSYNEQFF. The V and J genes are TRBV5-1 and TRBJ2-1; maybe TRBD2 (6 bases). The CDR3 has 14 residues. CDR1 is SGHRS, CDR2 YFSETQ, per germline. V gave up 2 bases and J gave up 1 base, with 7 bases separating them. Looking up the rest from reference TRBV5-1 and TRBJ2-1 gives the full variable domain: KAGVTQTPRYLIKTRGQQVTLSCSPISGHRSVSWYQQTPGQGLQFLFEYFSETQRNKGNFPGRFSGRQFSNSRSEMNVSTLELGDSALYLCASSFAGSYNEQFFGPGTRLTVL.

V and J are TRBV7-9 and TRBJ1-6, with D unresolved. The CDR3 runs 14 residues. Germline V gene sequence: CDR1 SEHNR, CDR2 FQNEAQ (reference sequence). The germline V and J ends were trimmed by 1 base and 6 bases, with 7 bases remaining between them. This chain's CDR3 is CASSLGQPNSPLHF. DNA of the CDR3: TGTGCCAGCAGCTTAGGACAACCTAATTCACCCCTCCACTTT.